Each of the 30 T cell receptor beta chains below was sequenced from the same sample in a study of T cell responses to AZD1222 COVID-19 vaccine. Clones were sequenced by immunoSEQ multiplex PCR, and TCRdb holds only the in-frame ones, with some missing. The sample shows some 70,000 clones, around 80% of them seen only once. The sample here was peripheral blood, taken 28 days after the second AZD1222 dose. The receptors come from an adult who received the AZD1222 COVID-19 vaccine.

The chain recombines TRBV7-9 with TRBJ1-1, with D possibly matching TRBD1 (6 bases). Germline V gene data show CDR1 as SEHNR and CDR2 as FQNEAQ (reference sequence). CDR3 size: 15 residues. V was clipped by 2 bases and J by 1 base, with 11 bases between them. The DNA of the CDR3 is TGTGCCAGCAGCTTAAGGGGGGATTGGAACACTGAAGCTTTCTTT. It specifies CASSLRGDWNTEAFF.

The chain employs TRBV6-2 or TRBV6-3 and TRBJ2-2, with 10 bases fitting TRBD2. The germline gives CDR1 MNHEY, CDR2 SVGEGT. Trimming removed 4 bases from V and 1 base from J; junction bases left unmatched: 18. The CDR3 covers 21 residues. This CDR3 reads CASSSLGLAGEVYRNTGELFF. The CDR3 region has the DNA TGTGCCAGCAGTTCGCTCGGGCTAGCGGGGGAAGTATATCGGAACACCGGGGAGCTGTTTTTT.

The V call is TRBV5-1, the J call TRBJ2-3, with D unclear. Trimming pared 5 bases from V and 2 bases from J, leaving 12 bases between. Per germline, CDR1 SGHRS and CDR2 YFSETQ. The CDR3 contains 14 residues. CDR3 amino acids: CASRWSIYTDTQYF. The CDR3 DNA reads as TGCGCCAGCAGATGGAGCATATACACAGATACGCAGTATTTT.

The DNA of the CDR3 is TGTGCCAGCAGGTCCCTGGTCTACGAGCAGTACTTC. This translates into CASRSLVYEQYF. The chain joins TRBV25-1 to TRBJ2-7; D ambiguous. CDR3 length: 12 residues. Germline-derived CDR1 and CDR2 are MGHDK and SYGVNS. The V end lost 6 bases, the J end lost 3 bases, and 9 bases lay between the germline ends.

V usage is TRBV9 and J usage is TRBJ1-6; perhaps TRBD1 as D (5 bases). CDR1 is SGDLS and CDR2 is YYNGEE in the germline V gene. The CDR3 is 16 amino acids. The V and J ends lost 0 bases and 1 base respectively, with 8 bases between them. Here the CDR3 reads CASSVGRGSYNSPLHF. CDR3 coding DNA: TGTGCCAGCAGCGTAGGTAGGGGATCCTATAATTCACCCCTCCACTTT.

The CDR3 DNA follows: TGTGCCAGCAGCTTAAGGGGGGGCTTAGATACGCAGTATTTT. It specifies CASSLRGGLDTQYF. This chain connects TRBV11-2 to TRBJ2-3; perhaps TRBD2 as D (7 bases). This CDR3 spans 14 amino acids. The V gene lost 2 bases and the J gene lost 5 bases, with 11 bases spanning the gap. Germline V gene sequence: CDR1 SGHAT, CDR2 FQNNGV.

The chain employs TRBV2 and TRBJ2-2; TRBD2 might be the D (6 bases). Germline-derived CDR1 and CDR2 are SNHLY and FYNNEI. The CDR3 extends over 16 amino acids. Trimming took off 4 bases at V and 0 bases at J, with 12 bases between the two ends. The CDR3 DNA follows: TGTGCCAGCAGTGGCCGACTAGAGACGAACACCGGGGAGCTGTTTTTT. It is translated as CASSGRLETNTGELFF.

The CDR3: CASSPSTNEKLFF. CDR3 DNA sequence: TGCGCCAGCAGCCCCTCAACTAATGAAAAACTGTTTTTT. This chain links TRBV5-1 with TRBJ1-4; D remains ambiguous. V was pared by 4 bases and J by 0 bases, with 4 bases between. The CDR3 loop spans 13 amino acids. CDR1 and CDR2 (germline): SGHRS, YFSETQ.

Here the CDR3 reads CASSLDLRVRGPEAFF. The CDR3 nucleotides read TGTGCCAGCAGCTTAGATTTACGGGTAAGAGGCCCTGAAGCTTTCTTT. The chain links TRBV7-8 to TRBJ1-1; D gene unclear. V lost 1 base and J 6 bases, leaving 18 bases between the germline ends. The CDR3 has 16 amino acids. Germline loops: CDR1 SGHVS, CDR2 FQNEAQ.

V and J are TRBV3-1 (or the pseudogene TRBV3-2) and TRBJ1-2; no reliable D call. Germline V gives CDR1 LGHDT, CDR2 YNNKEL (reference sequence). V was shortened by 1 base and J by 7 bases, with 4 bases between the two germline ends. The CDR3 sequence is 11 residues long. The CDR3 DNA is TGTGCCAGCAGCCAAGTTTCTGGCTACACCTTC. It specifies CASSQVSGYTF.

The chain recombines TRBV27 with TRBJ2-2, with a tentative D call TRBD2 (6 bases). CDR3 size: 14 residues. Germline lookup yields CDR1 MNHEY and CDR2 SMNVEV (reference sequence). V lost 6 bases and J lost 5, with 13 bases in between. DNA for the CDR3: TGTGCCAGCAGATCTCTAGCGATAACCGGGGAGCTGTTTTTT. Protein: CASRSLAITGELFF.

On this clone itself: An end of the junction differs from the germline gene, which may be a read error. The chain carries TRBV7-2 and TRBJ2-1; D gene uncertain. CDR1 is SGHTA, CDR2 FQGNSA, per germline. This CDR3 is built from 13 residues. CDR3 amino acids: CASARRANNAQFF. The CDR3 region has the DNA TGTGCCAGCGCCCGTCGTGCCAACAATGCGCAGTTCTTC.

This clone showed up just once. The chain uses TRBV30 and TRBJ2-3; the D is unclear. The CDR3 covers 13 residues. The V end was cut by 4 bases, the J end by 8 bases, with 16 bases between. Germline loops: CDR1 GTSNPN, CDR2 SVGIG (reference sequence). In DNA form, the CDR3 reads TGTGCCTGGACGCTTAATCAACGCGGTACGCAGTATTTT. Encoded protein: CAWTLNQRGTQYF. Complete variable domain (other parts from reference TRBV30 and TRBJ2-3): SQTIHQWPATLVQPVGSPLSLECTVEGTSNPNLYWYRQAAGRGLQLLFYSVGIGQISSEVPQNLSASRPQDRQFILSSKKLLLSDSGFYLCAWTLNQRGTQYFGPGTRLTVL.

This clone has more than one count but fewer than ten. Here the CDR3 reads CASSHRDRTTGELFF. CDR3 nucleotides: TGCGCCAGCAGCCACAGGGACAGAACCACCGGGGAGCTGTTTTTT. This chain connects TRBV5-1 to TRBJ2-2; 7 bases map to TRBD1. Germline trimming cut 4 bases from V and 4 bases from J; bases unmatched to any gene: 7. CDR3 length: 15 residues. From germline, CDR1 is SGHRS and CDR2 YFSETQ.

V and J are TRBV11-2 and TRBJ1-1, with D hard to call. Trimming stripped 5 bases from V and 1 base from J, with 8 bases between. This CDR3 comprises 13 residues. Germline CDR1 reads SGHAT; CDR2 reads FQNNGV. DNA for the CDR3: TGTGCCAGCAGCCTTCTTCGGAACACTGAAGCTTTCTTT. It encodes CASSLLRNTEAFF.

V is TRBV6-5 and J is TRBJ2-5; possibly TRBD1 for D (6 bases). CDR1 MNHEY and CDR2 SVGAGI come from the germline V gene. Trimming left V 6 bases short and J 5 bases short, with 16 bases between. The CDR3 runs to 14 residues. The CDR3 spells CASRLTGPRETQYF. CDR3 coding DNA: TGTGCCAGCAGATTGACAGGACCTCGGGAGACCCAGTACTTC.

The chain joins TRBV5-4 to TRBJ2-1, with 13 bases aligning to TRBD2. The length of the CDR3 is 15 residues. The germline V gene has CDR1 SGHNT and CDR2 YYREEE (reference sequence). Trimming cost V 2 bases and J 10 bases; bases outside gene matches: 6. In DNA, the CDR3 is TGTGCCAGCAGCTTACTAGCGGGGGGGCCTCGGGAGCAGTTCTTC. Residues: CASSLLAGGPREQFF.

This clone showed up just a few times. The chain couples TRBV4-3 to TRBJ1-2; a possible D gene is TRBD1 (5 bases). CDR1 is LGHNA and CDR2 is YSLEER in the germline V gene. CDR3 length equals 16 residues. V gave up 0 bases and J gave up 2 bases, with 13 bases separating them. The CDR3 sequence is CASSQDMAGRNYGYTF. The CDR3 DNA follows: TGCGCCAGCAGCCAAGATATGGCAGGGCGGAACTATGGCTACACCTTC.

This rearrangement joins TRBV19 to TRBJ1-2, with D possibly TRBD1 on 6 matching bases. The ends were cut back, 5 bases at V and 5 bases at J, with 9 bases in the middle. The CDR3 is made up of 12 amino acids. Germline-derived CDR1 and CDR2 are LNHDA and SQIVND (reference sequence). The CDR3 loop is CASSPQGYGYTF. CDR3 sequence (DNA): TGTGCCAGTAGTCCCCAGGGGTATGGCTACACCTTC.

The V gene is TRBV3-1 (or the pseudogene TRBV3-2), the J gene TRBJ2-7; D might be TRBD2 (7 bases). CDR1 and CDR2 from the germline V gene are LGHDT and YNNKEL (reference sequence). Trimming stripped 1 base from V and 6 bases from J, with 19 bases between. This CDR3 is 16 amino acids long. The CDR3 bases are TGTGCCAGCAGCCAAGTCGGCGGGGGCCGGGAGGTCGAGCAGTACTTC. It specifies CASSQVGGGREVEQYF.

The V gene is TRBV12-3 or TRBV12-4, the J gene TRBJ2-1, with D tentatively TRBD1 (5 bases). The CDR3 runs 13 residues. The V and J ends lost 6 bases and 7 bases respectively, with 13 bases between them. The CDR3 sequence: CASSRNRWNEQFF. Here the CDR3 DNA reads TGTGCCAGCAGCCGGAACAGGTGGAATGAGCAGTTCTTC.

The chain links TRBV9 to TRBJ2-1, with 13 bases matching TRBD2. CDR1 SGDLS and CDR2 YYNGEE come from the germline V gene. CDR3 size: 16 residues. The V segment lost 0 bases and the J segment 9 bases; nucleotides outside the gene matches: 6. The CDR3, as DNA: TGTGCCAGCAGCGTAGCGGGACTAGCGGGGAGGGGTGAGCAGTTCTTC. As protein: CASSVAGLAGRGEQFF.

The chain employs TRBV6-2 or TRBV6-3 and TRBJ1-2, with D unclear. Trimming removed 2 bases at V and 0 bases at J, with 16 bases between. The CDR3 length is 17 residues. From germline, CDR1 is MNHEY and CDR2 SVGEGT. The CDR3 is CASSYRVRITTNYGYTF. CDR3 coding DNA: TGTGCCAGCAGTTACCGGGTTCGAATTACAACTAACTATGGCTACACCTTC.

This clone was seen more than once but under ten times. V and J are TRBV10-1 and TRBJ2-3, with 8 bases fitting TRBD2. V shed 3 bases, J shed 6 bases, and the junction held 11 bases outside the gene matches. The germline V gene encodes CDR1 WNHNN and CDR2 SYGVQD (reference sequence). The CDR3 covers 16 residues. The CDR3 loop is CASSENTGGGFDTQYF. The CDR3 bases are TGCGCCAGCAGTGAAAACACCGGGGGGGGCTTTGATACGCAGTATTTT.

The rearrangement links TRBV5-1 to TRBJ2-5; the match to TRBD2 covers 8 bases. V lost 3 bases, J lost 1 base, and 11 bases stayed unmatched. Per the germline V gene, CDR1 is SGHRS and CDR2 is YFSETQ. The CDR3 extends over 17 amino acids. The CDR3 DNA reads as TGCGCCAGCAGCTCGTCCCCGGGGGGGGGTCTCCAAGAGACCCAGTACTTC. Protein product: CASSSSPGGGLQETQYF.

The V call is TRBV9, the J call TRBJ1-5; TRBD1 might be the D (6 bases). This CDR3 is 14 amino acids long. V lost 8 bases and J lost 1, with 13 bases in between. Germline V gene lookup returns CDR1 SGDLS and CDR2 YYNGEE. The CDR3 nucleotides read TGTGCCAGACCGGGACACAAAAGCAATCAGCCCCAGCATTTT. Residues: CARPGHKSNQPQHF.

This clone is a singleton in its sample. The genes are TRBV5-4 and TRBJ1-5, with D possibly matching TRBD1 (6 bases). The length of the CDR3 is 14 residues. V shed 0 bases and J shed 6 bases, with 10 bases lying between them. Germline-derived CDR1 and CDR2 are SGHNT and YYREEE (reference sequence). The DNA of the CDR3 is TGTGCCAGCAGCTTGGAAGGGGGGACTCAGCCCCAGCATTTT. Translated: CASSLEGGTQPQHF.

The chain employs TRBV7-2 and TRBJ1-2; D not resolved. The CDR3 totals 15 residues. The germline gives CDR1 SGHTA, CDR2 FQGNSA. V lost 5 bases, J lost 6 bases, and 19 bases lay in between. CDR3 sequence: CASSGGVRLGHGYTF. CDR3 sequence (DNA): TGTGCCAGCAGCGGCGGTGTCAGGCTCGGTCATGGCTACACCTTC.

The rearrangement uses TRBV7-9 and TRBJ1-2; no clear D gene. This CDR3 spans 12 amino acids. V was cut by 6 bases and J by 1 base, with 6 bases left in between. The germline V gene has CDR1 SEHNR and CDR2 FQNEAQ (reference sequence). The CDR3 region is CASRALNYGYTF. The CDR3 DNA reads as TGTGCCAGCAGGGCCCTTAACTATGGCTACACCTTC.

The V gene is TRBV7-2, the J gene TRBJ2-7, with D perhaps TRBD2 (5 bases). The germline V gene has CDR1 SGHTA and CDR2 FQGNSA. The ends were cut back, 1 base at V and 5 bases at J, with 12 bases in the middle. The CDR3 covers 14 residues. The CDR3 DNA sequence: TGTGCCAGCAGCTTAGGCCCGGGGTTCCACGAGCAGTACTTC. This gives the protein CASSLGPGFHEQYF. Together with reference TRBV7-2 and TRBJ2-7, the CDR3 gives the full variable domain: GAGVSQSPSNKVTEKGKDVELRCDPISGHTALYWYRQSLGQGLEFLIYFQGNSAPDKSGLPSDRFSAERTGGSVSTLTIQRTQQEDSAVYLCASSLGPGFHEQYFGPGTRLTVT.